This T cell receptor beta chain was retrieved from a study of Ad26.COV2.S vaccination and SARS-CoV-2 variants. Study as a whole: Once, or twice with 56 days between doses, Ad26.COV2.S was given intramuscularly. Study observations and caveats: Vaccinees reportedly had broad spike-specific CD8+ and CD4+ T cell responses.

As to treatment: about 20 received Ad26.COV2.S at low or high dose, single or two shots; roughly five received placebo; per-sample allocation not given. Samples came from day 63 after the first vaccine or placebo injection. Aged 18-55 years, donor was enrolled in Boston in about 2020. Trimming pared 0 bases from V and 0 bases from J, leaving 18 bases between. The CDR3 loop spans 18 amino acids. Germline-derived CDR1 and CDR2 are LGHNA and YSLEER. As for this clone: Its antigen is undetermined.

Assay used: immunoSEQ multiplex PCR; TCRdb lists only in-frame clones, some missing. The sample includes about 440,000 clones, 90% of them seen just once. The sequencing used peripheral blood, collected in a trial of Ad26.COV2.S vaccine versus placebo. The source of this sequence is a person aged 18-60 years who received the Ad26.COV2.S COVID-19 vaccine or a placebo. This chain links TRBV4-3 with TRBJ2-7; D perhaps matches TRBD1 (6 bases). CDR3 region: CASSQERTAKLISYEQYF. DNA of the CDR3: TGCGCCAGCAGCCAAGAGAGGACAGCTAAACTCATCTCCTACGAGCAGTACTTC.